This T cell receptor (beta chain) was retrieved from a study of blood T cell repertoires in COVID-19. V dropped 5 bases and J dropped 2 bases, with 12 bases sitting between them. The CDR3 contains 14 residues. Germline loops: CDR1 SGHTS, CDR2 YDEGEE. As handled by the study authors: Scientists estimated how many nucleated cells there were by amplifying reference gene primers. Repertoires were generated with immunoSEQ multiplex PCR, while TCRdb's copy carries only in-frame clones and drops some. D and trimming were read from the DNA, whereas the V and J calls and clone size are those reported in that table. The sample holds nearly 300,000 clones, nearly 90% seen once.

Material: PBMCs or T cells enriched from blood (not recorded which). The chain joins TRBV5-8 to TRBJ2-3; D is unclear. The clonotype originates from a woman aged 50 to 65 who had been exposed to COVID-19. In nucleotides, the CDR3 is TGTGCCAGCAGAGGCAGGCTCGCCACAGATACGCAGTATTTT. As protein: CASRGRLATDTQYF.